This T cell receptor (beta chain) was found in a study of siplizumab effects on memory and regulatory T cells. Whole-study findings and limits: No naive or memory phenotype could be assigned to roughly 80-97% of proliferating clones.

Using immunoSEQ multiplex PCR, the repertoire was profiled, and TCRdb retains in-frame clones only, with some absent. This sample has about 100,000 clones, with more than 85% found just once. CDR3 length equals 16 residues. The germline V gene has CDR1 LNHDA and CDR2 SQIVND (reference sequence). The V end was cut by 2 bases, the J end by 0 bases, with 12 bases between. On this clone itself: No antigen is known for it.

The chain links TRBV19 to TRBJ2-3; the D is unclear. What was sequenced was CD4+ T cells sorted from blood. This TCR came from a human donor in good health. The CDR3: CASSIRQAPSTDTQYF. CDR3 nucleotide sequence: TGTGCCAGTAGTATACGTCAGGCCCCAAGCACAGATACGCAGTATTTT.